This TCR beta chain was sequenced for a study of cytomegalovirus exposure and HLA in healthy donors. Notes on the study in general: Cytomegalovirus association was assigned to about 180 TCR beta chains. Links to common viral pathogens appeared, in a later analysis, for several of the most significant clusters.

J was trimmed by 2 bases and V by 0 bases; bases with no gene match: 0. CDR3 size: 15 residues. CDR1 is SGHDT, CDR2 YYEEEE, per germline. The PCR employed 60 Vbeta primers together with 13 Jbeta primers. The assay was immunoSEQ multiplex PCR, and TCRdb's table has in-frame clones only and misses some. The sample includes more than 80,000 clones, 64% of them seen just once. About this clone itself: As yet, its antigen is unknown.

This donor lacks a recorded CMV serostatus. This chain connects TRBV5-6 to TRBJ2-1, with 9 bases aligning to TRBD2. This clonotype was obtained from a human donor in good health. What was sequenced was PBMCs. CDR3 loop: CASSLGGGAYNEQFF. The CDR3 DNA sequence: TGTGCCAGCAGCTTGGGCGGGGGGGCCTACAATGAGCAGTTCTTC.